This is a list of T cell receptor beta chains from one sample in a study of regulatory T cells. Produced via immunoSEQ multiplex PCR; TCRdb's table is partial and in-frame only. The sample contains about 35,000 clones, about nine tenths of which appear only once. The sample comprised conventional CD4+ T cells sorted from blood. Source of these receptors: a person in their late teens or twenties with CD3G deficiency. The CDR3 runs from the conserved cysteine through the conserved F or W. The D gene is left open where the match is weak. Size is stated for part of the rows, as once, few or many counts, or as a class when the clone is expanded.

>TRBJ1-2|few|NA|TRBV28
CASSSPQGGNGYTF
TGTGCCAGCAGTTCCCCCCAGGGAGGGAATGGCTACACCTTC
>TRBJ2-2|few|NA|TRBV7-2
CASSDLRDTGELFF
TGTGCCAGCAGCGACCTCCGGGACACCGGGGAGCTGTTTTTT
>TRBJ2-7|NA|NA|TRBV6-6
CASKVGLLGEQYF
TGTGCCAGCAAGGTCGGACTCCTGGGGGAGCAGTACTTC
>TRBJ2-1|NA|TRBD2|TRBV7-2
CASSLSGRRSSQFF
TGTGCCAGCAGCCTCAGCGGGAGGAGGTCTTCCCAGTTCTTC
>TRBJ2-7|medium-sized|TRBD1|TRBV6-6
CASTRSGTGAEQYF
TGTGCCAGCACCCGATCCGGGACAGGGGCCGAGCAGTACTTC
>TRBJ2-7|once|TRBD2|TRBV7-8
CASSPPAGLAGVEQYF
TGTGCCAGCAGCCCCCCTGCGGGACTAGCGGGAGTCGAGCAGTACTTC
>TRBJ2-7|NA|NA|TRBV10-3
CAISEGGYEQYF
TGTGCCATCAGTGAAGGGGGGTACGAGCAGTACTTC
>TRBJ2-7|once|TRBD2|TRBV7-6
CASSPGTSGSEQYF
TGTGCCAGCAGCCCCGGGACTAGCGGGAGCGAGCAGTACTTC
>TRBJ2-1|NA|TRBD2|TRBV7-9
CASSLWLGGTSGGPNEQFF
TGTGCCAGCAGCTTATGGCTAGGAGGGACTAGCGGGGGCCCCAATGAGCAGTTCTTC
>TRBJ2-2|NA|NA|TRBV28
CASSLYRSLGELFF
TGTGCCAGCAGTTTATATCGCTCATTAGGGGAGCTGTTTTTT
>TRBJ2-7|NA|NA|TRBV5-1
CASARDNSYEQYF
TGCGCCAGCGCCCGGGACAACTCCTACGAGCAGTACTTC
>TRBJ2-2|NA|NA|TRBV28
CASSPTRSMNTGELFF
TGTGCCAGCAGTCCGACCAGGTCGATGAACACCGGGGAGCTGTTTTTT
>TRBJ1-1|NA|NA|TRBV6-1
CASSEYMAYTEAFF
TGTGCCAGCAGTGAATACATGGCCTACACTGAAGCTTTCTTT
>TRBJ1-2|NA|NA|TRBV10-3
CAISEGSNPRGYTF
TGTGCCATCAGTGAGGGTTCTAACCCGCGGGGCTACACCTTC
>TRBJ2-7|once|NA|TRBV7-9
CASDPGDEQYF
TGTGCCAGCGACCCAGGGGACGAGCAGTACTTC
>TRBJ2-7|NA|TRBD1|TRBV28
CASSRTGSGSYEQYF
TGTGCCAGCAGCAGGACAGGGAGCGGGTCCTACGAGCAGTACTTC
>TRBJ2-3|NA|TRBD1|TRBV18
CASSDQGGWNTDTQYF
TGTGCCAGCTCGGACCAAGGGGGCTGGAACACAGATACGCAGTATTTT
>TRBJ1-5|NA|NA|TRBV28
CASTFADRNQPQHF
TGTGCCAGCACATTCGCCGACAGGAATCAGCCCCAGCATTTT
>TRBJ1-2|NA|NA|TRBV28
CASTAGADYGYTF
TGTGCCAGCACCGCAGGGGCAGACTATGGCTACACCTTC
>TRBJ1-5|NA|NA|TRBV28
CASSLSIRGRGSNQPQHF
TGTGCCAGCAGTTTATCCATTAGAGGCAGGGGAAGCAATCAGCCCCAGCATTTT
>TRBJ2-2|NA|TRBD2|TRBV4-1
CASSQDQTSGDGELFF
TGCGCCAGCAGCCAAGATCAAACTAGCGGGGACGGGGAGCTGTTTTTT
>TRBJ1-1|NA|NA|TRBV5-1
CASRVDRNTEAFF
TGCGCCAGCAGAGTTGACAGAAACACTGAAGCTTTCTTT
>TRBJ2-7|once|NA|TRBV28
CASSFGLNEQYF
TGTGCCAGCAGTTTTGGGCTGAACGAGCAGTACTTC
>TRBJ2-1|few|NA|TRBV9
CASSVDGSVYNEQFF
TGTGCCAGCAGCGTAGACGGCTCCGTCTACAATGAGCAGTTCTTC
>TRBJ1-1|once|NA|TRBV27
CASSLAGTDKAFF
TGTGCCAGCAGTTTAGCGGGGACCGACAAAGCTTTCTTT
>TRBJ2-1|NA|TRBD2|TRBV13
CASSLRGLAGGRQFF
TGTGCCAGCAGCTTACGGGGACTAGCGGGAGGAAGGCAGTTCTTC
>TRBJ1-2|NA|TRBD1|TRBV10-3
CAISRGTGRNYGYTF
TGTGCCATCAGCCGCGGGACAGGGAGAAACTATGGCTACACCTTC
>TRBJ1-2|NA|NA|TRBV21-1
CASSKVGGYTF
TGTGCCAGCAGCAAAGTGGGTGGCTACACCTTC
>TRBJ2-3|NA|NA|TRBV7-9
CASGDSTDTQYF
TGTGCCAGCGGGGATAGCACAGATACGCAGTATTTT
>TRBJ2-3|NA|NA|TRBV5-1
CASSWGPSPATDTQYF
TGCGCCAGCAGCTGGGGGCCTTCCCCGGCCACAGATACGCAGTATTTT
>TRBJ1-2|NA|TRBD1|TRBV5-1
CASSSKQGRLNGYTF
TGCGCCAGCAGCTCGAAACAGGGGAGGTTGAATGGCTACACCTTC